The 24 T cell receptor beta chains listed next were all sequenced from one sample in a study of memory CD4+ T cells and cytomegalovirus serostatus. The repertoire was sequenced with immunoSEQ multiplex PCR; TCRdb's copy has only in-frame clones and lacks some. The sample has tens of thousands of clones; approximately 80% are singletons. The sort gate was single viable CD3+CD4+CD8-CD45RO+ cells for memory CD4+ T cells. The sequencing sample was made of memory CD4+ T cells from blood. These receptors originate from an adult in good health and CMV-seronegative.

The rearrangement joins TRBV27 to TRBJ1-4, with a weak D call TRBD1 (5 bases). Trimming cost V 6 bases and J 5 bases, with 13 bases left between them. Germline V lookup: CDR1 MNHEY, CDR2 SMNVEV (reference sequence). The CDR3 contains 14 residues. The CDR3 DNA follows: TGTGCCAGCAGAGAAGACAGTCGGAATGAAAAACTGTTTTTT. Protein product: CASREDSRNEKLFF.

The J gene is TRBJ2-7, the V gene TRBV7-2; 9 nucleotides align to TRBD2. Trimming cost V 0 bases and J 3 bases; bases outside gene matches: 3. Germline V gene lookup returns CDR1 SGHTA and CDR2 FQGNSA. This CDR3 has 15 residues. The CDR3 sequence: CASSLATTSGYEQYF. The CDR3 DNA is TGTGCCAGCAGCTTAGCGACGACTAGCGGCTACGAGCAGTACTTC.

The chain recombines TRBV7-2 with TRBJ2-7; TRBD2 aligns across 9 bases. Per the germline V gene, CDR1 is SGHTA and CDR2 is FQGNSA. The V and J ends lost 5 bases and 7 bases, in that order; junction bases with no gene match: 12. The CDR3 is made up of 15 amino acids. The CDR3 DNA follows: TGTGCCAGCAGCCGATCGCCGGGACTAGCTGGGGAGCAGTACTTC. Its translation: CASSRSPGLAGEQYF.

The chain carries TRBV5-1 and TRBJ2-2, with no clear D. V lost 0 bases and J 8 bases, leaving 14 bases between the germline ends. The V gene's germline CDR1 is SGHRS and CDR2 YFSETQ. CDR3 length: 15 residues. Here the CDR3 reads CASSLDPSIVGELFF. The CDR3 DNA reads TGCGCCAGCAGCTTGGATCCTAGTATAGTGGGGGAGCTGTTTTTT.

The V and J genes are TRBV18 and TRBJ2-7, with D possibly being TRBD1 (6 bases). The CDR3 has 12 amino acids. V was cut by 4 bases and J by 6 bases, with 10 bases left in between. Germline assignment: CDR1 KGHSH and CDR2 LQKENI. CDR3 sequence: CASSQTGFEQYF. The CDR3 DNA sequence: TGTGCCAGCTCACAAACAGGGTTCGAGCAGTACTTC.

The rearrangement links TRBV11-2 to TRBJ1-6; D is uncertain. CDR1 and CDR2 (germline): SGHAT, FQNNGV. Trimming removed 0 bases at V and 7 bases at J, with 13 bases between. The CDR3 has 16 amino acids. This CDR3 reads CASSLEGYSVNSPLHF. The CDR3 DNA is TGTGCCAGCAGCTTAGAAGGGTACAGCGTGAATTCACCCCTCCACTTT.

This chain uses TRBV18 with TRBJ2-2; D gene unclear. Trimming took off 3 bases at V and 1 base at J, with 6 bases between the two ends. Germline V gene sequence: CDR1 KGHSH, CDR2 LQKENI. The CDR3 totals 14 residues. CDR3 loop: CASSPVENTGELFF. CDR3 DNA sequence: TGTGCCAGCTCACCTGTGGAGAACACCGGGGAGCTGTTTTTT.

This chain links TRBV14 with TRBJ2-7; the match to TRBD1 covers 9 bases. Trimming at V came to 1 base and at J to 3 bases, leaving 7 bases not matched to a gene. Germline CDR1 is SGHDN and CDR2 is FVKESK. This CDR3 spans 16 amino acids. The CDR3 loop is CASSQVGGTGIYEQYF. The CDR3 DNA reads TGTGCCAGCAGCCAAGTAGGGGGGACAGGGATCTACGAGCAGTACTTC.

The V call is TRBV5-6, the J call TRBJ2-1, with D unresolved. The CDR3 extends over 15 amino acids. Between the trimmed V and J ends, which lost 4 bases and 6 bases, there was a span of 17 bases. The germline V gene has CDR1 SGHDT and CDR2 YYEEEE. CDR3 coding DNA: TGTGCCAGCAGCCCAACTAACCTTTATTTCAATGAGCAGTTCTTC. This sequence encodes CASSPTNLYFNEQFF.

CDR3 nucleotides: TGTGCCAGCAGCTTAGATACCGTCCGGGGTACCGGGGAGCTGTTTTTT. It codes for CASSLDTVRGTGELFF. The chain combines TRBV7-8 with TRBJ2-2, with D possibly matching TRBD2 (5 bases). V was shortened by 1 base and J by 5 bases, with 14 bases between the two germline ends. From germline, CDR1 is SGHVS and CDR2 FQNEAQ. The CDR3 covers 16 residues. The full variable domain, its missing parts supplied by reference TRBV7-8 and TRBJ2-2, is GAGVSQSPRYKVAKRGQDVALRCDPISGHVSLFWYQQALGQGPEFLTYFQNEAQLDKSGLPSDRFFAERPEGSVSTLKIQRTQQEDSAVYLCASSLDTVRGTGELFFGEGSRLTVL.

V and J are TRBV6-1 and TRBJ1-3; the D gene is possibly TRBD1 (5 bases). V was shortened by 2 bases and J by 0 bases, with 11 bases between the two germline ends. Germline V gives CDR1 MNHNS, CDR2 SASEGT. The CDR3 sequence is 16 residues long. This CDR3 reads CASSERGVSSGNTIYF. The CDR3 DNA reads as TGTGCCAGCAGTGAAAGGGGCGTTAGCTCTGGAAACACCATATATTTT.

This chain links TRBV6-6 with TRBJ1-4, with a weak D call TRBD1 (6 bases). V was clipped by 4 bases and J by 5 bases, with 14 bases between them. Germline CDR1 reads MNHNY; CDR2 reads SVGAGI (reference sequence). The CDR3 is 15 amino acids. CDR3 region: CASSSIGQQNEKLFF. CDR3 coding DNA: TGTGCCAGCAGTTCTATCGGACAGCAGAATGAAAAACTGTTTTTT.

CDR3 DNA: TGTGCCAGCAAACGGACAGGGGGCGGCGAGCAGTACTTC. This encodes CASKRTGGGEQYF. The rearrangement uses TRBV27 and TRBJ2-7; 11 positions match TRBD1. The CDR3 has 13 amino acids. CDR1 is MNHEY and CDR2 is SMNVEV in the germline V gene (reference sequence). Trimming cost V 7 bases and J 6 bases; bases outside gene matches: 5.

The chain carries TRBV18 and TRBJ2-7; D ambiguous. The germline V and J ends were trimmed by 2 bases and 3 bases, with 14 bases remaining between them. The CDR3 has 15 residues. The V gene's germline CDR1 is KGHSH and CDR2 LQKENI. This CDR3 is CASSPIAGLDYEQYF. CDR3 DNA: TGTGCCAGCTCACCAATCGCAGGATTGGACTACGAGCAGTACTTC.

CDR3 in amino acids: CASSEVIAGGSFF. CDR3 coding DNA: TGTGCCAGCAGTGAGGTGATAGCGGGAGGTTCGTTCTTC. The rearrangement joins TRBV2 to TRBJ2-1; TRBD2 aligns across 10 bases. Germline loops: CDR1 SNHLY, CDR2 FYNNEI. The CDR3 is made up of 13 amino acids. Germline trimming cut 3 bases from V and 15 bases from J; bases unmatched to any gene: 8.

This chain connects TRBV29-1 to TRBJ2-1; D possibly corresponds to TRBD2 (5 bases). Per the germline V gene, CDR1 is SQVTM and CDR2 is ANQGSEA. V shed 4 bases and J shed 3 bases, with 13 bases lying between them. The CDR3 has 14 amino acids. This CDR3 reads CSVAEGTGYNEQFF. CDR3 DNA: TGCAGCGTTGCAGAGGGTACGGGCTACAATGAGCAGTTCTTC.

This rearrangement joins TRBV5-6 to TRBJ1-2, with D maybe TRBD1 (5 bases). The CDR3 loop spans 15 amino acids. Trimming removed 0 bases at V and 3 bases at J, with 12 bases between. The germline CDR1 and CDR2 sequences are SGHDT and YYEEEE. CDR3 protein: CASSLAATEYYGYTF. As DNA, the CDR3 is TGTGCCAGCAGCTTGGCCGCGACAGAATACTATGGCTACACCTTC. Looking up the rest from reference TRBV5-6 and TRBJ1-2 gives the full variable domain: DAGVTQSPTHLIKTRGQQVTLRCSPKSGHDTVSWYQQALGQGPQFIFQYYEEEERQRGNFPDRFSGHQFPNYSSELNVNALLLGDSALYLCASSLAATEYYGYTFGSGTRLTVV.

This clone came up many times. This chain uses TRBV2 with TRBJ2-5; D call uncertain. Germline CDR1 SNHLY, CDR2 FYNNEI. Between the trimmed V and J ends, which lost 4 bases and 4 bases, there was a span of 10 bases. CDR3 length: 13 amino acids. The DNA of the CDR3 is TGTGCCAGCAGTGCCAGACCAACAGAGACCCAGTACTTC. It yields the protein CASSARPTETQYF.

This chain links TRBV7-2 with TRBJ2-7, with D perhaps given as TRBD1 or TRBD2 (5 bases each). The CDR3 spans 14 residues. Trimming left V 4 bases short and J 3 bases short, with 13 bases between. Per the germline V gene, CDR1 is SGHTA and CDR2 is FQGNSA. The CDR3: CASSYRGLLYEQYF. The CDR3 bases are TGTGCCAGCAGCTACCGGGGCCTTCTCTACGAGCAGTACTTC.

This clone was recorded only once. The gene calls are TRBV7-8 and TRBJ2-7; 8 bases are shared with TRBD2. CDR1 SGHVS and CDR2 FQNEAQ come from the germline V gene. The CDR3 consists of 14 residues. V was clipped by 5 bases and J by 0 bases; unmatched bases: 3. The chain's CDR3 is CASSPREGSYEQYF. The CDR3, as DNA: TGTGCCAGCAGCCCCCGGGAGGGCTCCTACGAGCAGTACTTC.

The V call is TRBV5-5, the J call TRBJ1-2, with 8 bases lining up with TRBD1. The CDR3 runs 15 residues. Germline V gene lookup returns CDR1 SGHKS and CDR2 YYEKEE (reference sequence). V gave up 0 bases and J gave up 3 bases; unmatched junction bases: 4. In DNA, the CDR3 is TGTGCCAGCAGCTTGGGGCAGGGGGCGTACTATGGCTACACCTTC. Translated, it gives CASSLGQGAYYGYTF.

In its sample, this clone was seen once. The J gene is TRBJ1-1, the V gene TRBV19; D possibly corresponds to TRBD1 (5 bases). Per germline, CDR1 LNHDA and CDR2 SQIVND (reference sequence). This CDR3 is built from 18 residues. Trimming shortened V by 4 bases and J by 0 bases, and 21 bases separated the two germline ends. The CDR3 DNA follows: TGTGCCAGTAGTACTAGCGGGGACCGTCGGGCCCTGAACACTGAAGCTTTCTTT. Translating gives CASSTSGDRRALNTEAFF.

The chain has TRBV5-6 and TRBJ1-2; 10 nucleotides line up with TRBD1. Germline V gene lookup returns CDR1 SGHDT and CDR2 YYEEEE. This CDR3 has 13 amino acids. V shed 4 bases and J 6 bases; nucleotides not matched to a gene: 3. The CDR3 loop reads CASSMGTGDGYTF. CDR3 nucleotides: TGTGCCAGCAGCATGGGGACAGGGGATGGCTACACCTTC.

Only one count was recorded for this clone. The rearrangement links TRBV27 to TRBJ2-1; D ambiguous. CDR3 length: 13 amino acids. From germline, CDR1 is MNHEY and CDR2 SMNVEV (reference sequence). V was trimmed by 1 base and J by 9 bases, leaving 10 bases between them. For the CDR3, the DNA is TGTGCCAGCAGTTTATTTAGGGATTTTGAGCAGTTCTTC. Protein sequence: CASSLFRDFEQFF.